Following are 20 T cell receptor beta chains from one sample sequenced in a study of OX40 agonist ivuxolimab in advanced cancers. Assay used: immunoSEQ multiplex PCR; TCRdb lists only in-frame clones, some missing. This sample has roughly 30,000 clones, with approximately 88% found just once. Sequenced here: CD4+ or CD8+ T cells sorted from blood, sampled in a trial of the OX40 agonist ivuxolimab. These receptors came from an adult with an advanced solid tumor such as melanoma, head and neck, liver or kidney cancer.

This sequence joins TRBV4-3 and TRBJ2-1; the match to TRBD2 covers 15 bases. Trimming took 1 base from V and 0 from J; bases not matched to a gene: 4. Per the germline V gene, CDR1 is LGHNA and CDR2 is YSLEER. The CDR3 is 19 amino acids. This CDR3 is CASSQGPGLAGGSYNEQFF. The CDR3 coding sequence is TGCGCCAGCAGCCAAGGTCCGGGACTAGCGGGGGGCTCCTACAATGAGCAGTTCTTC.

V usage is TRBV7-8 and J usage is TRBJ1-1; 8 bases are shared with TRBD1. CDR3 length: 21 amino acids. The germline V gene has CDR1 SGHVS and CDR2 FQNEAQ. Trimming took 5 bases from V and 0 from J; bases not matched to a gene: 23. The CDR3 loop reads CASSPPGHVGGQGALNTEAFF. CDR3 sequence (DNA): TGTGCCAGCAGCCCCCCGGGGCATGTGGGTGGTCAGGGGGCCTTGAACACTGAAGCTTTCTTT.

As regards this clone: In the same sample, other DNA sequences code for this CDR3. The CDR3 loop reads CASSLGTEGAGELFF. In nucleotides, the CDR3 is TGTGCCAGCAGCTTAGGGACAGAGGGCGCCGGGGAGCTGTTTTTT. This chain joins TRBV7-8 and TRBJ2-2; a weak D match, TRBD1 (6 bases). There are 15 residues in the CDR3. Per the germline V gene, CDR1 is SGHVS and CDR2 is FQNEAQ. V was pared by 1 base and J by 6 bases, with 12 bases between. Together with reference TRBV7-8 and TRBJ2-2, the CDR3 gives the full variable domain: GAGVSQSPRYKVAKRGQDVALRCDPISGHVSLFWYQQALGQGPEFLTYFQNEAQLDKSGLPSDRFFAERPEGSVSTLKIQRTQQEDSAVYLCASSLGTEGAGELFFGEGSRLTVL.

The genes are TRBV5-6 and TRBJ1-4, with 7 bases lining up with TRBD1. The length of the CDR3 is 14 residues. Germline CDR1 is SGHDT and CDR2 is YYEEEE. The V gene end was trimmed by 3 bases and the J gene end by 5 bases; junction bases not matched to a gene: 4. CDR3: CASSWDRKNEKLFF. The DNA for the CDR3 is TGTGCCAGCAGCTGGGACAGAAAGAATGAAAAACTGTTTTTT.

This chain links TRBV9 with TRBJ2-1, with 15 bases aligning to TRBD2. The V and J ends lost 4 bases and 1 base, in that order; junction bases with no gene match: 12. The CDR3 totals 20 residues. Per germline, CDR1 SGDLS and CDR2 YYNGEE. The CDR3 spells CASSPKLGTSGGRSYNEQFF. CDR3 bases: TGTGCCAGCAGCCCTAAACTTGGGACTAGCGGGGGGCGTTCCTACAATGAGCAGTTCTTC.

The chain joins TRBV29-1 to TRBJ2-7; D possibly corresponds to TRBD2 (7 bases). Germline-derived CDR1 and CDR2 are SQVTM and ANQGSEA. The V and J ends lost 5 bases and 3 bases respectively, with 20 bases between them. This CDR3 is built from 15 residues. This CDR3 is CSVLGGGPSSYEQYF. For the CDR3, the DNA is TGCAGCGTTCTTGGCGGGGGCCCTTCGAGCTACGAGCAGTACTTC.

This chain joins TRBV6-1 and TRBJ2-3; 10 bases align to TRBD2. The germline V gene encodes CDR1 MNHNS and CDR2 SASEGT. V was clipped by 3 bases and J by 3 bases; unmatched bases: 12. The CDR3 is 18 amino acids. The CDR3 protein is CASSDSSGGARWTDTQYF. The CDR3 DNA reads TGTGCCAGCAGTGATTCCAGCGGGGGGGCTCGGTGGACAGATACGCAGTATTTT.

The rearrangement uses TRBV2 and TRBJ2-3, with 12 bases fitting TRBD2. The CDR3 length is 15 residues. The ends lost 6 bases at V and 0 bases at J; junction bases unmatched: 1. The germline gives CDR1 SNHLY, CDR2 FYNNEI. CDR3 in DNA: TGTGCCAGCAGCGGGACTAGCGGGAGCACAGATACGCAGTATTTT. Residues: CASSGTSGSTDTQYF.

V usage is TRBV7-3 and J usage is TRBJ1-2; 9 bases are a match to TRBD1. CDR3 length equals 14 residues. The ends lost 5 bases at V and 4 bases at J; junction bases unmatched: 5. The germline CDR1 and CDR2 sequences are SGHTA and FQGTGA. CDR3 nucleotides: TGTGCCAGCAGCCCGACAGGGGGTACCTATGGCTACACCTTC. Translating gives CASSPTGGTYGYTF.

The chain joins TRBV5-4 to TRBJ1-1; 10 bases fit TRBD1. The ends lost 4 bases at V and 0 bases at J; junction bases unmatched: 6. The germline V gene encodes CDR1 SGHNT and CDR2 YYREEE (reference sequence). CDR3 length: 16 amino acids. The CDR3 reads CASSLGQGSLNTEAFF. The CDR3 nucleotides are TGTGCCAGCAGCCTGGGACAGGGGAGTCTGAACACTGAAGCTTTCTTT. Full variable domain (rest looked up from reference TRBV5-4 and TRBJ1-1): ETGVTQSPTHLIKTRGQQVTLRCSSQSGHNTVSWYQQALGQGPQFIFQYYREEENGRGNFPPRFSGLQFPNYSSELNVNALELDDSALYLCASSLGQGSLNTEAFFGQGTRLTVV.

V and J are TRBV7-8 and TRBJ1-4, with 8 bases fitting TRBD1. The V gene's germline CDR1 is SGHVS and CDR2 FQNEAQ. The CDR3 runs 18 residues. With 4 bases clipped from V and 0 bases from J, the junction kept 10 bases outside the gene matches. DNA of the CDR3: TGTGCCAGCAGCTCTTACAGGGGGAACTCTGCAACTAATGAAAAACTGTTTTTT. Amino acid sequence: CASSSYRGNSATNEKLFF. Together with reference TRBV7-8 and TRBJ1-4, the CDR3 gives the full variable domain: GAGVSQSPRYKVAKRGQDVALRCDPISGHVSLFWYQQALGQGPEFLTYFQNEAQLDKSGLPSDRFFAERPEGSVSTLKIQRTQQEDSAVYLCASSSYRGNSATNEKLFFGSGTQLSVL.

The J gene is TRBJ1-5, the V gene TRBV11-2; D uncertain. CDR1 is SGHAT and CDR2 is FQNNGV in the germline V gene. The CDR3 runs 18 residues. Trimming left V 8 bases short and J 0 bases short, with 23 bases between. CDR3 residues: CASRCSPRICHSNQPQHF. CDR3 bases: TGTGCCAGCCGATGCTCACCCCGGATATGCCATAGCAATCAGCCCCAGCATTTT.

The chain carries TRBV7-9 and TRBJ1-4, with D possibly TRBD1 on 5 matching bases. The V gene lost 2 bases and the J gene lost 4 bases, with 20 bases spanning the gap. The CDR3 covers 18 residues. Germline V gene lookup returns CDR1 SEHNR and CDR2 FQNEAQ (reference sequence). CDR3 residues: CASSLYGAWDPNNEKLFF. Here the CDR3 DNA reads TGTGCCAGCAGCTTATATGGGGCCTGGGACCCTAATAATGAAAAACTGTTTTTT.

The chain uses TRBV9 and TRBJ1-1, with D possibly being TRBD1 (5 bases). Deletions cut 2 bases from V and 0 bases from J, with 11 bases between. Per the germline V gene, CDR1 is SGDLS and CDR2 is YYNGEE. There are 15 residues in the CDR3. CDR3 residues: CASSVGGGMNTEAFF. For the CDR3, the DNA is TGTGCCAGCAGCGTTGGGGGAGGGATGAACACTGAAGCTTTCTTT.

The chain couples TRBV30 to TRBJ2-5; D may correspond to TRBD1 or TRBD2 (5 bases each). Germline V CDR1 and CDR2: GTSNPN, SVGIG (reference sequence). CDR3 size: 15 residues. V lost 3 bases to trimming and J lost 5 bases, with 19 bases between them. The CDR3 bases are TGTGCCTGGAGACTAAATAGGGGAGCCAGGGAGACCCAGTACTTC. It yields the protein CAWRLNRGARETQYF.

This chain connects TRBV4-3 to TRBJ2-3; possibly TRBD2 for D (5 bases). With 4 bases removed from V and 2 bases from J, the gap between germline ends came to 16 bases. From germline, CDR1 is LGHNA and CDR2 YSLEER. CDR3 length: 16 amino acids. CDR3 in amino acids: CASSLSGWGYTDTQYF. CDR3 DNA: TGCGCCAGCAGCCTTTCGGGGTGGGGATACACAGATACGCAGTATTTT.

The chain carries TRBV7-2 and TRBJ1-3, with a tentative D call TRBD1 (6 bases). Germline CDR1 and CDR2: SGHTA and FQGNSA. This CDR3 spans 17 amino acids. V lost 2 bases to trimming and J lost 0 bases, with 14 bases between them. CDR3 residues: CASSLQGHPSSGNTIYF. DNA for the CDR3: TGTGCCAGCAGCTTACAGGGACACCCAAGCTCTGGAAACACCATATATTTT. Filled out from reference TRBV7-2 and TRBJ1-3, the complete variable domain reads GAGVSQSPSNKVTEKGKDVELRCDPISGHTALYWYRQSLGQGLEFLIYFQGNSAPDKSGLPSDRFSAERTGGSVSTLTIQRTQQEDSAVYLCASSLQGHPSSGNTIYFGEGSWLTVV.

This chain joins TRBV9 and TRBJ1-1; 8 bases are shared with TRBD1. The V gene end was trimmed by 6 bases and the J gene end by 0 bases; junction bases not matched to a gene: 7. Germline V gene sequence: CDR1 SGDLS, CDR2 YYNGEE. The CDR3 has 15 residues. CDR3 sequence (DNA): TGTGCCAGCACGGCCGGACAGGGATTGAACACTGAAGCTTTCTTT. Translating gives CASTAGQGLNTEAFF.

This clone was seen just once. The CDR3 DNA follows: TGTGCCTGGAGTGCCGGAGGGGAGCTGTTTTTT. Its protein is CAWSAGGELFF. V and J are TRBV30 and TRBJ2-2; D is unresolved. Germline CDR1 is GTSNPN and CDR2 is SVGIG (reference sequence). The CDR3 extends over 11 amino acids. Trimming left V 1 base short and J 8 bases short, with 5 bases between.

V is TRBV5-5 and J is TRBJ2-7; D possibly corresponds to TRBD2 (5 bases). With 2 bases removed from V and 2 bases from J, the gap between germline ends came to 11 bases. The germline CDR1 and CDR2 sequences are SGHKS and YYEKEE (reference sequence). The CDR3 runs 14 residues. CDR3 amino acids: CASSLERGTYEQYF. CDR3 nucleotides: TGTGCCAGCAGCTTAGAACGGGGAACCTACGAGCAGTACTTC.